This T cell receptor beta chain was recovered during a study of T cell responses to AZD1222 COVID-19 vaccine. Whole-study results and caveats: Nearly half of spike-specific TCRs reportedly go after variant regions that carry no mutations. Vaccine-associated CD4 TCRs ranged over spike, dominating at 160-218 and 743-854.

Clones were read by immunoSEQ multiplex PCR, and TCRdb kept only the in-frame ones, dropping some. The data show some 160,000 clones, around nine tenths seen once. This CDR3 is 13 amino acids long. V gave up 1 base and J gave up 5 bases, with 8 bases separating them. Germline V CDR1 and CDR2: SGHVS, FQNEAQ. For this clone: Its specificity is not known.

The source of this sequence is an adult who received the AZD1222 COVID-19 vaccine. Sample: peripheral blood, taken 28 days after the second AZD1222 dose. The genes are TRBV7-8 and TRBJ1-1; unclear D gene. The CDR3 here is CASSLGHTTEAFF. CDR3 sequence (DNA): TGTGCCAGCAGCTTAGGACATACGACTGAAGCTTTCTTT.